Each of the 15 T cell receptor beta chains below was sequenced from the same sample in a study of blood T cells in healthy people across ages. The second PCR ran about 7 to 12 cycles with a sample-barcoded 5' primer and J-beta primers. Each CDR3 protein gets one entry after TCRdb re-called the 5' RACE reads with MiXCR. The table shows hundreds of thousands of distinct CDR3 sequences, with about 45% occurring only once. Sequenced material: blood. These receptors originate from a man older than 75 in good health.

The CDR3 region is CASSQEGSGGTIQYF. Here the CDR3 DNA reads TGTGCCAGCAGCCAAGAAGGATCTGGGGGAACCATTCAGTACTTC. The chain links TRBV3-1 to TRBJ2-4; D may correspond to TRBD1 or TRBD2 (5 bases each). CDR1 LGHDT and CDR2 YNNKEL come from the germline V gene (reference sequence). The V gene lost 0 bases and the J gene lost 9 bases, with 15 bases spanning the gap. This CDR3 spans 15 amino acids.

The V and J genes are TRBV3-1 and TRBJ2-3; a possible D gene is TRBD2 (6 bases). V was trimmed by 0 bases and J by 2 bases, leaving 12 bases between them. The CDR3 length is 16 residues. Per germline, CDR1 LGHDT and CDR2 YNNKEL (reference sequence). The CDR3 region is CASSQDRGRPTDTQYF. For the CDR3, the DNA is TGTGCCAGCAGCCAAGATCGAGGGAGGCCCACAGATACGCAGTATTTT.

CDR3 bases: TGTGCCAGCAGTTACATAGGGGGAAAGGGAACAGATACGCAGTATTTT. This gives the protein CASSYIGGKGTDTQYF. V is TRBV6-5 and J is TRBJ2-3; weak D call: TRBD1 (6 bases). The germline CDR1 and CDR2 sequences are MNHEY and SVGAGI. V was shortened by 2 bases and J by 3 bases, with 15 bases between the two germline ends. The CDR3 length is 16 residues.

V gene TRBV11-2 combines with J gene TRBJ2-7; D is ambiguous. V gave up 3 bases and J gave up 2 bases, with 8 bases separating them. CDR1 and CDR2 from the germline V gene are SGHAT and FQNNGV. The CDR3 covers 13 residues. The CDR3 sequence is CASSFTKTYEQYF. As DNA, the CDR3 is TGTGCCAGCAGCTTTACAAAGACCTACGAGCAGTACTTC. The full variable domain, with the rest looked up from reference TRBV11-2 and TRBJ2-7, is EAGVAQSPRYKIIEKRQSVAFWCNPISGHATLYWYQQILGQGPKLLIQFQNNGVVDDSQLPKDRFSAERLKGVDSTLKIQPAKLEDSAVYLCASSFTKTYEQYFGPGTRLTVT.

The chain carries TRBV7-2 and TRBJ2-5; D might be TRBD1 or TRBD2, each matching 6 bases. V shed 10 bases and J shed 5 bases, with 14 bases lying between them. CDR3 length: 12 residues. Germline CDR1 SGHTA, CDR2 FQGNSA. The CDR3 sequence is CAITWGAETQYF. CDR3 DNA: TGTGCCATAACGTGGGGGGCGGAGACCCAGTACTTC.

For this clonotype: Relative to the germline gene, one junction end is altered; a read error may explain this. The genes are TRBV7-2 and TRBJ2-3, with 8 bases fitting TRBD1. The assigned J gene may be wrong: the sequence end matches TRBJ2-7 better. Germline lookup yields CDR1 SGHTA and CDR2 FQGNSA. This CDR3 has 15 residues. CDR3 amino acids: CACSPDLTGVYEQYF. In DNA, the CDR3 is TGTGCCTGCAGCCCCGATCTGACAGGGGTCTACGAGCAGTACTTC.

This clonotype occurred a few times. The rearrangement links TRBV9 to TRBJ1-1; D uncertain. CDR3 length: 13 amino acids. V was shortened by 4 bases and J by 1 base, with 8 bases between the two germline ends. Germline V gives CDR1 SGDLS, CDR2 YYNGEE. The CDR3 region has the DNA TGTGCCAGCAGCACCGGGTGGAACACTGAAGCTTTCTTT. This sequence encodes CASSTGWNTEAFF.

This clonotype was counted a few times. The rearrangement uses TRBV20-1 and TRBJ1-2; 7 bases agree with TRBD1. Trimming took 3 bases from V and 2 from J; bases not matched to a gene: 9. The germline V gene encodes CDR1 DFQATT and CDR2 SNEGSKA (reference sequence). This CDR3 has 15 amino acids. The CDR3 coding sequence is TGCAGTGCTAGCGGTCAAGAGACAGGGAACTATGGCTACACCTTC. Amino acid sequence: CSASGQETGNYGYTF.

The V call is TRBV9, the J call TRBJ2-1; TRBD2 aligns across 7 bases. The CDR3 totals 14 residues. Germline CDR1 is SGDLS and CDR2 is YYNGEE. J was trimmed by 8 bases and V by 2 bases; bases with no gene match: 7. This chain's CDR3 is CASSVLTAGDEQFF. CDR3 DNA: TGTGCCAGCAGCGTCCTCACTGCGGGGGATGAGCAGTTCTTC.

The rearrangement uses TRBV6-1 and TRBJ2-7, with D tentatively TRBD1 (6 bases). CDR3 length equals 14 residues. Germline loops: CDR1 MNHNS, CDR2 SASEGT. Trimming pared 2 bases from V and 4 bases from J, leaving 12 bases between. This chain's CDR3 is CASSEPGAFYEQYF. The CDR3 DNA reads as TGTGCCAGCAGTGAACCAGGGGCCTTTTACGAGCAGTACTTC.

The J gene is TRBJ1-1, the V gene TRBV15; possibly TRBD1 for D (5 bases). The CDR3 length is 11 residues. Germline lookup yields CDR1 LNHNV and CDR2 YYDKDF (reference sequence). V lost 9 bases to trimming and J lost 6 bases, with 11 bases between them. CDR3 residues: CATRDLSEAFF. The CDR3 DNA is TGTGCCACACGGGACTTGTCTGAAGCTTTCTTT.

V and J are TRBV20-1 and TRBJ1-1, with D perhaps TRBD1 (6 bases). This CDR3 has 13 residues. CDR1 is DFQATT, CDR2 SNEGSKA, per germline (reference sequence). V dropped 3 bases and J dropped 2 bases, with 10 bases sitting between them. The CDR3 nucleotides read TGCAGTGCTAGGGACAGCACTAACACTGAAGCTTTCTTT. It yields the protein CSARDSTNTEAFF.

The chain couples TRBV15 to TRBJ2-4; D perhaps matches TRBD1 (5 bases). The CDR3 runs to 16 residues. V lost 4 bases, J lost 2 bases, and 15 bases lay in between. Looked up from germline, CDR1 is LNHNV and CDR2 is YYDKDF (reference sequence). DNA for the CDR3: TGTGCCACCAGCATCCCAGGGATTGGGTCCAAAAACATTCAGTACTTC. As protein: CATSIPGIGSKNIQYF.

V and J are TRBV25-1 and TRBJ2-1, with TRBD1 matching over 11 bases. This CDR3 spans 17 amino acids. With V trimmed by 2 bases and J by 6 bases, 9 bases remained unmatched. CDR1 is MGHDK and CDR2 is SYGVNS in the germline V gene. The CDR3 nucleotides read TGTGCCAGCAGTGAACATCGAGGGACAGGGGGGACCAATGAGCAGTTCTTC. It is translated as CASSEHRGTGGTNEQFF.

This clonotype appeared a few times. The DNA of the CDR3 is TGCAGTGCTTTCGGCGTCTCGGGCTCCTACGAGCAGTACTTC. This translates into CSAFGVSGSYEQYF. V and J are TRBV20-1 and TRBJ2-7; D is unclear. This CDR3 is 14 amino acids long. The ends were cut back, 5 bases at V and 0 bases at J, with 14 bases in the middle. Germline assignment: CDR1 DFQATT and CDR2 SNEGSKA (reference sequence).